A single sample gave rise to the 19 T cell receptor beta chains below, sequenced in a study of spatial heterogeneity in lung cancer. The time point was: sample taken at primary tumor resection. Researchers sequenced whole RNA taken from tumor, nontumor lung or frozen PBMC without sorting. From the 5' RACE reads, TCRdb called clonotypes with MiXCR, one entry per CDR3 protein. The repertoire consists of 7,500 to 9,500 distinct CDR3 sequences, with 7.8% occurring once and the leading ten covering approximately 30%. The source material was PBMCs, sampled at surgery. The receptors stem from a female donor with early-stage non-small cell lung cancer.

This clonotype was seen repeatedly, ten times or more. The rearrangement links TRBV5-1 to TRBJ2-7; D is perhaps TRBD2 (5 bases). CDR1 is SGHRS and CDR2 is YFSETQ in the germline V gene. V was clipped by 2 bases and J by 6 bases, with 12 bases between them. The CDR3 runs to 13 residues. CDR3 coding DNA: TGCGCCAGCAGCTTCGGAGGCTTGGGCGAGCAGTACTTC. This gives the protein CASSFGGLGEQYF. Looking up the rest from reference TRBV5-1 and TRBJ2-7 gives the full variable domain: KAGVTQTPRYLIKTRGQQVTLSCSPISGHRSVSWYQQTPGQGLQFLFEYFSETQRNKGNFPGRFSGRQFSNSRSEMNVSTLELGDSALYLCASSFGGLGEQYFGPGTRLTVT.

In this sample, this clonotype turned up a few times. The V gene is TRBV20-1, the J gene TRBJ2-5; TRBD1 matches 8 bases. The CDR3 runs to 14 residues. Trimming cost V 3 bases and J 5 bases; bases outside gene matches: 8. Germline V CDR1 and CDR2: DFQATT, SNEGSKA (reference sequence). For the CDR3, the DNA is TGCAGTGCTAGTGATCGCAGGGGGCAGGAGACCCAGTACTTC. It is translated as CSASDRRGQETQYF.

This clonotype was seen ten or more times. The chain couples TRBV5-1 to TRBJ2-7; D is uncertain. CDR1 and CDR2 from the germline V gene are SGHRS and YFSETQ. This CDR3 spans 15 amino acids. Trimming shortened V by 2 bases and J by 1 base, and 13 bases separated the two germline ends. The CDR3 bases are TGCGCCAGCAGCTTACGGACGGGTTCTTCCTACGAGCAGTACTTC. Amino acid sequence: CASSLRTGSSYEQYF.

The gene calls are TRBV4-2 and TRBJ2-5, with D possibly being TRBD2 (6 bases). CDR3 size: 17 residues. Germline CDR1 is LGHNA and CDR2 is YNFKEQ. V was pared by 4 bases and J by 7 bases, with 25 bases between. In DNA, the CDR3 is TGTGCCAGCAGCCTCTACGGCGGAGGGGCGTCCGAGGGGACCCAGTACTTC. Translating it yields CASSLYGGGASEGTQYF.

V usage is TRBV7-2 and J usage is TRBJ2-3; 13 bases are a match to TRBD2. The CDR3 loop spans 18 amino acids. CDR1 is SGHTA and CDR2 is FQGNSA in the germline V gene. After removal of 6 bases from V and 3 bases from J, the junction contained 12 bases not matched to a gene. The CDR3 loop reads CASRRTSGSRRVTDTQYF. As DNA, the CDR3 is TGTGCCAGCAGAAGGACTAGCGGGAGTCGGAGGGTAACAGATACGCAGTATTTT.

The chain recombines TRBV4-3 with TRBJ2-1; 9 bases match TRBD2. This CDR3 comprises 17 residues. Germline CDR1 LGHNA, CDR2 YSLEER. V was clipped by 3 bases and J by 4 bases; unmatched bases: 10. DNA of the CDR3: TGCGCCAGCAGCCAGGATTCGACTAGCGGAAAATACAATGAGCAGTTCTTC. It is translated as CASSQDSTSGKYNEQFF.

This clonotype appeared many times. The CDR3 here is CSARTYRAKASYEQYF. DNA for the CDR3: TGCAGTGCTAGAACCTACAGGGCTAAAGCATCCTACGAGCAGTACTTC. The genes are TRBV20-1 and TRBJ2-7; D may be TRBD1 (6 bases). The germline CDR1 and CDR2 sequences are DFQATT and SNEGSKA (reference sequence). This CDR3 has 16 residues. V lost 2 bases, J lost 1 base, and 18 bases lay in between.

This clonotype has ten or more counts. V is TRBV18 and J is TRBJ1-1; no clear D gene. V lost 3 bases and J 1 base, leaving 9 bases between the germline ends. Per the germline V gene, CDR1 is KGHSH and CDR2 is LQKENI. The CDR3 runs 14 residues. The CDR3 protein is CASSPLDQNTEAFF. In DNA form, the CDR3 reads TGTGCCAGCTCACCGCTGGACCAGAACACTGAAGCTTTCTTT. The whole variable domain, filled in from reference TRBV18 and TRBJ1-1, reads NAGVMQNPRHLVRRRGQEARLRCSPMKGHSHVYWYRQLPEEGLKFMVYLQKENIIDESGMPKERFSAEFPKEGPSILRIQQVVRGDSAAYFCASSPLDQNTEAFFGQGTRLTVV.

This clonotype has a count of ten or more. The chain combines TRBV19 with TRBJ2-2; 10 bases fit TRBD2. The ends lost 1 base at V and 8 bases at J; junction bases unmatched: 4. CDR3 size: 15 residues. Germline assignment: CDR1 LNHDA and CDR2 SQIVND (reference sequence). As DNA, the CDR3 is TGTGCCAGTAGTATAGTGGCTAGCGGGAGTGGGGAGCTGTTTTTT. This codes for CASSIVASGSGELFF.

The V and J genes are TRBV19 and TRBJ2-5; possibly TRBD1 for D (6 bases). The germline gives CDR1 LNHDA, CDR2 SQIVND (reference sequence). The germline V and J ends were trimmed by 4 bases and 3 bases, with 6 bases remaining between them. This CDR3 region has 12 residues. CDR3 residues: CASSTGEETQYF. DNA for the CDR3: TGTGCCAGTAGTACAGGGGAAGAGACCCAGTACTTC.

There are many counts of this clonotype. The CDR3 protein is CASRNPNSYNSPLHF. Written as DNA, the CDR3 is TGTGCCAGTAGGAACCCGAATTCCTATAATTCACCCCTCCACTTT. The chain combines TRBV19 with TRBJ1-6; D call uncertain. The CDR3 has 15 amino acids. Trimming stripped 6 bases from V and 1 base from J, with 10 bases between. CDR1 and CDR2 from the germline V gene are LNHDA and SQIVND (reference sequence).

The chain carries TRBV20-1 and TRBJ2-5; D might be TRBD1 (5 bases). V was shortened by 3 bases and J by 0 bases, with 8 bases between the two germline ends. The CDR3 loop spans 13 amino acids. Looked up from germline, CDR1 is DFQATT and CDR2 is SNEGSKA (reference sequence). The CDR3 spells CSARDNYQETQYF. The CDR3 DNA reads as TGCAGTGCTAGGGACAACTACCAAGAGACCCAGTACTTC.

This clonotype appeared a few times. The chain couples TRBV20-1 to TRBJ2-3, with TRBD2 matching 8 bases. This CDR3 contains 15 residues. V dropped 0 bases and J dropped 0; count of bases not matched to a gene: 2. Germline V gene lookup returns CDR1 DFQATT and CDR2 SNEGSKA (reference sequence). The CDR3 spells CSARDPSGSTDTQYF. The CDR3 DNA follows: TGCAGTGCTAGAGATCCTAGCGGGAGCACAGATACGCAGTATTTT.

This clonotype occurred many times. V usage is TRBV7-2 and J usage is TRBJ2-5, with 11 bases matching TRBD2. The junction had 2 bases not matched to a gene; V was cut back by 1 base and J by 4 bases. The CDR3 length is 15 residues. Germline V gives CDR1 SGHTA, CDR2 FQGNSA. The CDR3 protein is CASSLVTSGRETQYF. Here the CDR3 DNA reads TGTGCCAGCAGCTTAGTTACTAGCGGGAGAGAGACCCAGTACTTC.

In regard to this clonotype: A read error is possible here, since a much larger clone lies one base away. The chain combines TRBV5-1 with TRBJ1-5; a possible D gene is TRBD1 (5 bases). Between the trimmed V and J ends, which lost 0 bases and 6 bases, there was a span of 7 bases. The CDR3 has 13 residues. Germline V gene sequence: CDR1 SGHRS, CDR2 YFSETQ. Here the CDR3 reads CASSLEGIQPQHF. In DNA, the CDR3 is TGCGCCAGCAGCTTGGAGGGGATTCAGCCCCAGCATTTT.

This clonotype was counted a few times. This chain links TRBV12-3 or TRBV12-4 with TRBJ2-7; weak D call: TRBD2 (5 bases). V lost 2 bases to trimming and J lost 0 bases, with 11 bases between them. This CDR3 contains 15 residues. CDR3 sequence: CASSLRLSSSYEQYF. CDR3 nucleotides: TGTGCCAGCAGTTTACGACTATCCAGCTCCTACGAGCAGTACTTC.

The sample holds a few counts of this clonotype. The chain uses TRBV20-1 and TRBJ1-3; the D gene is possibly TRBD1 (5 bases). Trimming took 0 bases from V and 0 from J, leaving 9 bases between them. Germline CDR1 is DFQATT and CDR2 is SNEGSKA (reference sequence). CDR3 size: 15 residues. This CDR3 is CSARDWGYSGNTIYF. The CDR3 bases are TGCAGTGCTAGAGATTGGGGCTACTCTGGAAACACCATATATTTT.

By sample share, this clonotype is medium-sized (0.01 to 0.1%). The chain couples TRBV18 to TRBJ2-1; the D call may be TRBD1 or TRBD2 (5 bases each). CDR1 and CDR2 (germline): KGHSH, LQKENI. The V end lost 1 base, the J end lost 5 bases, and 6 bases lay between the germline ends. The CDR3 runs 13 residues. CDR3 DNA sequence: TGTGCCAGCTCACCACTGGGGGACAATGAGCAGTTCTTC. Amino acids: CASSPLGDNEQFF.

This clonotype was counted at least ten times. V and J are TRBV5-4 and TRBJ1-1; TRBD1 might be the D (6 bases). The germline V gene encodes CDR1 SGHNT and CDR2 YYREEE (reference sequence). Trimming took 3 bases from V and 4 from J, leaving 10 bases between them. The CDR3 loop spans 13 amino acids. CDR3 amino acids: CASSSEGGTEAFF. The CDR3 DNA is TGTGCCAGCAGCTCGGAGGGGGGCACTGAAGCTTTCTTT.